The 10 T cell receptor beta chains given below trace back to one sample, sequenced in a study of shared clonotypes between healthy human individuals. The naive CD8 fraction comprised CD45RO-negative cells positively selected for CCR7 and excluded terminally differentiated effector memory CD45RA+ cells. Sequencing was performed with immunoSEQ multiplex PCR; in TCRdb, only in-frame clones are kept and a portion is missing. The table records hundreds of thousands of clones, roughly 96% of them present only once. The sequencing input was naive CD8+ T cells sorted from blood. All receptors come from a woman in her twenties or thirties in good health.

This chain joins TRBV5-5 and TRBJ2-5; D unresolved. CDR1 is SGHKS and CDR2 is YYEKEE in the germline V gene (reference sequence). The ends were cut back, 4 bases at V and 5 bases at J, with 9 bases in the middle. The CDR3 runs 12 residues. DNA for the CDR3: TGTGCCAGCAGCGGGAACGGGGAGACCCAGTACTTC. Protein: CASSGNGETQYF. The full variable domain, in which reference TRBV5-5 and TRBJ2-5 provide the parts outside the CDR3, is DAGVTQSPTHLIKTRGQQVTLRCSPISGHKSVSWYQQVLGQGPQFIFQYYEKEERGRGNFPDRFSARQFPNYSSELNVNALLLGDSALYLCASSGNGETQYFGPGTRLLVL.

The chain uses TRBV5-6 and TRBJ1-6, with 7 bases identical to TRBD1. V trimming: 5 bases; J trimming: 9 bases; junction bases outside the gene matches: 8. From germline, CDR1 is SGHDT and CDR2 YYEEEE. The CDR3 is 14 amino acids. CDR3 sequence reads: CASSYYRGSSPLHF. CDR3 DNA sequence: TGTGCCAGCAGTTACTACAGGGGCAGTTCACCCCTCCACTTT.

The rearrangement links TRBV29-1 to TRBJ1-2; tentative D call: TRBD1 (5 bases). In germline, CDR1 is SQVTM, CDR2 ANQGSEA. This CDR3 region has 10 residues. V lost 4 bases, J lost 11 bases, and 11 bases lay in between. The CDR3 loop is CSVGGERYTF. CDR3 in DNA: TGCAGCGTTGGAGGGGAAAGATACACCTTC.

With regard to this clone: The same CDR3 can be traced to other DNA sequences in this sample. This sequence joins TRBV27 and TRBJ2-1, with D unclear. V was cut by 3 bases and J by 4 bases, with 7 bases left in between. CDR1 is MNHEY and CDR2 is SMNVEV in the germline V gene (reference sequence). This CDR3 is built from 13 residues. The chain's CDR3 is CASSFGSYNEQFF. The DNA of the CDR3 is TGTGCCAGCAGTTTTGGAAGTTACAATGAGCAGTTCTTC.

This clone was detected a few times. The same CDR3 arises from other DNA sequences in this sample as well. This chain connects TRBV4-1 to TRBJ2-5; the D gene is possibly TRBD1 (5 bases). V was clipped by 0 bases and J by 3 bases, with 5 bases between them. Germline V gene sequence: CDR1 MGHRA, CDR2 YSYEKL. This CDR3 region has 13 residues. The DNA for the CDR3 is TGCGCCAGCAGCCAAGACAGGGAAGAGACCCAGTACTTC. Amino acid sequence: CASSQDREETQYF.

CDR3 residues: CAIRVYQPQHF. In DNA, the CDR3 is TGTGCCATCAGGGTATATCAGCCCCAGCATTTT. The chain links TRBV10-3 to TRBJ1-5; no definite D call. Trimming shortened V by 6 bases and J by 5 bases, and 5 bases separated the two germline ends. CDR1 is ENHRY and CDR2 is SYGVKD in the germline V gene. The CDR3 totals 11 residues.

This chain links TRBV15 with TRBJ1-1; D gene unclear. Trimming stripped 3 bases from V and 3 bases from J, with 14 bases between. CDR1 and CDR2 from the germline V gene are LNHNV and YYDKDF (reference sequence). This CDR3 has 15 residues. The CDR3 is CATSRRRLIDTEAFF. CDR3 coding DNA: TGTGCCACCAGCAGGCGCCGGCTCATTGACACTGAAGCTTTCTTT.

The chain combines TRBV11-2 with TRBJ1-2; tentative D call: TRBD1 (5 bases). V dropped 0 bases and J dropped 6 bases, with 8 bases sitting between them. The CDR3 totals 13 residues. Germline assignment: CDR1 SGHAT and CDR2 FQNNGV. DNA for the CDR3: TGTGCCAGCAGCTTAGAACCAGGGAATGGCTACACCTTC. It codes for CASSLEPGNGYTF.

The chain links TRBV7-9 to TRBJ2-3; D call uncertain. This CDR3 has 15 amino acids. Germline V lookup: CDR1 SEHNR, CDR2 FQNEAQ (reference sequence). V shed 7 bases and J shed 4 bases, with 18 bases lying between them. CDR3 in amino acids: CASTDWRGDADTQYF. Here the CDR3 DNA reads TGTGCCAGCACCGACTGGAGAGGTGATGCAGATACGCAGTATTTT.

The J gene is TRBJ2-2, the V gene TRBV10-2; 10 bases align to TRBD1. The CDR3 loop spans 18 amino acids. V lost 1 base and J lost 4; bases outside the gene matches: 9. Germline-derived CDR1 and CDR2 are WSHSY and SAAADI. This CDR3 reads CASSELPPGTGVTGELFF. Here the CDR3 DNA reads TGCGCCAGCAGTGAGTTACCACCCGGGACAGGGGTCACCGGGGAGCTGTTTTTT.